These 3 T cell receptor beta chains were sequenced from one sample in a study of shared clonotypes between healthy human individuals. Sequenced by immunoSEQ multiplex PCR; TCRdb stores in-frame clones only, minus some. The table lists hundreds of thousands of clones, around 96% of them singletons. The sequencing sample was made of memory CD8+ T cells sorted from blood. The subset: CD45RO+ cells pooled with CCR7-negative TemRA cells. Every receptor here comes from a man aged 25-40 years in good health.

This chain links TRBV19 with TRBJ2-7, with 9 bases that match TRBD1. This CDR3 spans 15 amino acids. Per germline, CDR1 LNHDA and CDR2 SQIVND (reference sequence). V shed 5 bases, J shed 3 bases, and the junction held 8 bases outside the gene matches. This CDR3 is CASSDRTGASYEQYF. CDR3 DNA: TGTGCCAGTAGTGACCGGACAGGGGCCAGCTACGAGCAGTACTTC.

This CDR3 is CASSYSGPNTGELFF. CDR3 nucleotide sequence: TGTGCCAGTAGTTATAGCGGTCCGAACACCGGGGAGCTGTTTTTT. V is TRBV19 and J is TRBJ2-2; D may be TRBD2 (6 bases). The CDR3 covers 15 residues. From germline, CDR1 is LNHDA and CDR2 SQIVND (reference sequence). Trimming removed 5 bases at V and 0 bases at J, with 10 bases between.

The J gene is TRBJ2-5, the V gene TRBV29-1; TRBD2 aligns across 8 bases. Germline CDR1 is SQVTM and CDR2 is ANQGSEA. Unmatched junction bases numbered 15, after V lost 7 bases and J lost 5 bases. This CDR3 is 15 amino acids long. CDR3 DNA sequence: TGCAGCGCCTATATAGCGGGAAAAGTTCGGGAGACCCAGTACTTC. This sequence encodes CSAYIAGKVRETQYF.